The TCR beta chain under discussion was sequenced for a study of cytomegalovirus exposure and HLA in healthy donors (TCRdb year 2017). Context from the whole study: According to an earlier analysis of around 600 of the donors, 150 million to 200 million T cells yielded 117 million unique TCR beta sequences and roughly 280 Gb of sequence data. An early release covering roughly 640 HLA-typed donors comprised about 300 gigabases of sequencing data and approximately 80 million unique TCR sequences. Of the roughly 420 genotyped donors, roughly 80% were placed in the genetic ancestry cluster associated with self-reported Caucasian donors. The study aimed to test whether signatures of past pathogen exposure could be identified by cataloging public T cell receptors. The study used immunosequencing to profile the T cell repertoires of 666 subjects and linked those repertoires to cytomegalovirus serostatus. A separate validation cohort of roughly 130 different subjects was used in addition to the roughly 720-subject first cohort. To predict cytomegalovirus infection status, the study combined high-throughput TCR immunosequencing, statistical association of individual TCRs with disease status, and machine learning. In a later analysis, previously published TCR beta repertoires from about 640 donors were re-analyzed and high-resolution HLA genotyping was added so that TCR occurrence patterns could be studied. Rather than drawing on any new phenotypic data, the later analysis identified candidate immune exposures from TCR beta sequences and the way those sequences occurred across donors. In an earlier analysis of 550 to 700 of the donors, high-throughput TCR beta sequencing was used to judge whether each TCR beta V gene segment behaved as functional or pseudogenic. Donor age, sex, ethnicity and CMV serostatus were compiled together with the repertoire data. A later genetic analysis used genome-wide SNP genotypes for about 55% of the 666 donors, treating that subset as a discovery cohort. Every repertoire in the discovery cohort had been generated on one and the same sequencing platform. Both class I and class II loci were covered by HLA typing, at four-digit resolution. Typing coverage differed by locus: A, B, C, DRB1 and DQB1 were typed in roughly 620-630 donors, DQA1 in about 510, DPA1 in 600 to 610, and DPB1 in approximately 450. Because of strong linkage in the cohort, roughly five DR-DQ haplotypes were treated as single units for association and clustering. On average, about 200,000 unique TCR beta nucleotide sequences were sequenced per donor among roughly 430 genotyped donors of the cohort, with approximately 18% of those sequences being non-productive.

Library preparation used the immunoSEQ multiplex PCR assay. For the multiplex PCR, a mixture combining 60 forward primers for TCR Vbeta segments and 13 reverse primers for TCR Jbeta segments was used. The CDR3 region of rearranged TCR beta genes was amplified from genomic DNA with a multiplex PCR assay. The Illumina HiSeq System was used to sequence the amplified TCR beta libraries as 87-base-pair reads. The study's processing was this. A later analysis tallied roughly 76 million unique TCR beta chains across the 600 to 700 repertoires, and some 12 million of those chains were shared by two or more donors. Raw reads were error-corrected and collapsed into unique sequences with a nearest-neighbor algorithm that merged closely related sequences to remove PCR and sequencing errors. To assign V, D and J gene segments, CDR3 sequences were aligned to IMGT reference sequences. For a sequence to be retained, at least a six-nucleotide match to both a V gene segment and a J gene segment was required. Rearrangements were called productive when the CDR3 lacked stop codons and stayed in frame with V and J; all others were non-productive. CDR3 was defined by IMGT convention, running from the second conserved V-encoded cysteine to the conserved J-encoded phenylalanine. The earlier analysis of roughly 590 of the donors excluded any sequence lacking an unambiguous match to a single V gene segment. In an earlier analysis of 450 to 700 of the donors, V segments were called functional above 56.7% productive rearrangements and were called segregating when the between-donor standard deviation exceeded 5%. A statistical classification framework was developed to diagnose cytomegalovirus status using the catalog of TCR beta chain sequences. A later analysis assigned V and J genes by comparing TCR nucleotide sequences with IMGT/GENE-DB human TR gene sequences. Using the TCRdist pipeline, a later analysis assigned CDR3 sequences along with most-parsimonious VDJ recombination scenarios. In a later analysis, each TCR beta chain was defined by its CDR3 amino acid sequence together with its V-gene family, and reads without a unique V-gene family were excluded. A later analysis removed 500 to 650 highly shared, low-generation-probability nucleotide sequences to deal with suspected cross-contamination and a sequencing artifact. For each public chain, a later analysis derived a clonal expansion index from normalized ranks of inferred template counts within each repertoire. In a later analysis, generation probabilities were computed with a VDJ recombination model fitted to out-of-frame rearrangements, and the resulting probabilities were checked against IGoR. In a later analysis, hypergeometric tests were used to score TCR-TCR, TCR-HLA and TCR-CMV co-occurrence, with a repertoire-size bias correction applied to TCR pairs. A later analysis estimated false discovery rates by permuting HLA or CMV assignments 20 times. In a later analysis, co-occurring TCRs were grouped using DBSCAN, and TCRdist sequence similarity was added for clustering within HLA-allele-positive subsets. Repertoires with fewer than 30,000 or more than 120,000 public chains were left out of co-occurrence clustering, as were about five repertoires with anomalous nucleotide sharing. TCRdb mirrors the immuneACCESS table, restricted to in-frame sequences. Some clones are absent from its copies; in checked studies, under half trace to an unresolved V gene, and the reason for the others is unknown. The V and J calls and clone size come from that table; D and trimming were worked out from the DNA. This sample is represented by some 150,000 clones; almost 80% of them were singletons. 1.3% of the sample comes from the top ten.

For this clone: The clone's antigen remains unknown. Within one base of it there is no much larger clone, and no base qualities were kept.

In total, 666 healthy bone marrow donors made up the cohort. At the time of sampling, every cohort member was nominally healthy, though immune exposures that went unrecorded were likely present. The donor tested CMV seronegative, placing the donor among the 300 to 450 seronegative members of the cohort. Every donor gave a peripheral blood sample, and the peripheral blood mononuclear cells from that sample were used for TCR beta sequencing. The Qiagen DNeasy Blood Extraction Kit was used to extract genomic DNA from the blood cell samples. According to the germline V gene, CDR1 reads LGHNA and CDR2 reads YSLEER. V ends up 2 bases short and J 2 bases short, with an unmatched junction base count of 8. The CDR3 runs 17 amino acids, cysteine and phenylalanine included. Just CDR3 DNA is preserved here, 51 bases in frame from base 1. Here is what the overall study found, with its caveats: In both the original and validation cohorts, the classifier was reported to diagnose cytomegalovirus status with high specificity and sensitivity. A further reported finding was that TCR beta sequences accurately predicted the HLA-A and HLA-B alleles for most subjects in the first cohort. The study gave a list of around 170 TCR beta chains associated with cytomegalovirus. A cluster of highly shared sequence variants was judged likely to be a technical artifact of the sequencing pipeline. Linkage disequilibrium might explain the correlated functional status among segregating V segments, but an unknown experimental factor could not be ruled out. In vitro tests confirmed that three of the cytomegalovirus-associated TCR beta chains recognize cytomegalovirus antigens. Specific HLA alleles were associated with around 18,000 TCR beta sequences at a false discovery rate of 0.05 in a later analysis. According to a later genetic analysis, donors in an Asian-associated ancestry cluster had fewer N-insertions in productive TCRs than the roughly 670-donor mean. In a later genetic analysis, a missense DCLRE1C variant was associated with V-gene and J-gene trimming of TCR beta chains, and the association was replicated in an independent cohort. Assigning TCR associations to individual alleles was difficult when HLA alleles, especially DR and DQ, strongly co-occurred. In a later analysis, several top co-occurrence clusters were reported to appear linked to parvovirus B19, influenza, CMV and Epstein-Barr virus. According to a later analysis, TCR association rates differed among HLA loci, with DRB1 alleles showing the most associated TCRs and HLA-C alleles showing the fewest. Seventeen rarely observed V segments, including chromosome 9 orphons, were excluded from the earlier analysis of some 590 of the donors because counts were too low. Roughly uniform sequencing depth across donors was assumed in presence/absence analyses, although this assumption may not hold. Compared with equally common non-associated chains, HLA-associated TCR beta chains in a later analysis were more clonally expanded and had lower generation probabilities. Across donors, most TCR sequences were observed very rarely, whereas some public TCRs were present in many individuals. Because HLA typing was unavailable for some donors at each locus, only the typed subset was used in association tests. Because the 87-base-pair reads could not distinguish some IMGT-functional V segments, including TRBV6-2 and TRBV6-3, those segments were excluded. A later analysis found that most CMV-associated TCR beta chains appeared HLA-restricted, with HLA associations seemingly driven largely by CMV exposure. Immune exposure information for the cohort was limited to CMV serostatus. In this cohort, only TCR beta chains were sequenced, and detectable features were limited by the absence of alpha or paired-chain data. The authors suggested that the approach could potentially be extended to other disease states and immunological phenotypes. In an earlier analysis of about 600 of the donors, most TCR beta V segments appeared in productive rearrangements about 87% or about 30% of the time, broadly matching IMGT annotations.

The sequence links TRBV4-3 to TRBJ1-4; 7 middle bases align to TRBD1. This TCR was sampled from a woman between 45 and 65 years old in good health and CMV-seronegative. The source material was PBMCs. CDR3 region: CASSQIVTGLTNEKLFF. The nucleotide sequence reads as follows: TGCGCCAGCAGCCAAATTGTGACAGGGCTGACTAATGAAAAACTGTTTTTT.